The 23 T cell receptor beta chains below come from one sample, sequenced in a study of a mutant IDH1 vaccine in newly diagnosed glioma. For these TCRs, the target antigens are not known. Assay: immunoSEQ multiplex PCR; the TCRdb copy retains only in-frame clones and omits some. Seen here are roughly 120,000 clones, about four fifths observed once, and the top ten hold 5.5%. Time point given: week 11, during vaccination. The content of each vaccine dose was 300 ug of mutant IDH1 20-mer peptide, and topical imiquimod accompanied it. Specimen: PBMCs, collected from a glioma patient whose treatment included an IDH1 peptide vaccine. These receptors originate from a middle-aged man with glioma.

V and J are TRBV4-3 and TRBJ2-7, with TRBD1 as a possible D gene (6 bases). V lost 0 bases and J 7 bases, leaving 19 bases between the germline ends. Germline V gives CDR1 LGHNA, CDR2 YSLEER. The CDR3 loop spans 16 amino acids. CDR3 DNA sequence: TGCGCCAGCAGCCAAGATGCGGTCAGGGGATCGTGGGAGCAGTACTTC. This gives the protein CASSQDAVRGSWEQYF.

The chain employs TRBV7-8 and TRBJ2-4; TRBD1 might be the D (6 bases). This CDR3 region has 13 residues. The V gene lost 3 bases and the J gene lost 15 bases, with 18 bases spanning the gap. Per germline, CDR1 SGHVS and CDR2 FQNEAQ. CDR3 in amino acids: CASSFRDGQFLYF. CDR3 coding DNA: TGTGCCAGCAGCTTCAGAGATGGACAGTTCCTGTACTTC.

This chain links TRBV28 with TRBJ1-6, with D tentatively TRBD1 (5 bases). Germline CDR1 reads MDHEN; CDR2 reads SYDVKM. Trimming left V 6 bases short and J 0 bases short, with 15 bases between. The CDR3 totals 17 residues. The CDR3 bases are TGTGCCAGCAGCCGCGGGGCAGGGAGCTCCTATAATTCACCCCTCCACTTT. It codes for CASSRGAGSSYNSPLHF.

V and J are TRBV21-1 and TRBJ2-2; the D segment call TRBD2 is taken from the table without a DNA check. TRBV21-1 is marked as a pseudogene. The CDR3 length is 15 residues. The chain's CDR3 is CASSKTSGGYGELFF. The CDR3 DNA reads as TGTGCCAGCAGCAAGACTAGCGGGGGTTACGGGGAGCTGTTTTTT.

This chain connects TRBV5-4 to TRBJ2-7; D may be TRBD1 or TRBD2 (7 bases each). Germline V gene lookup returns CDR1 SGHNT and CDR2 YYREEE (reference sequence). The CDR3 is made up of 16 amino acids. The V and J ends lost 0 bases and 0 bases respectively, with 13 bases between them. In DNA, the CDR3 is TGTGCCAGCAGCTTGGGATTCAGGGGGGGCTCCTACGAGCAGTACTTC. Amino acid sequence: CASSLGFRGGSYEQYF.

This clone was observed at least ten times. This rearrangement joins TRBV4-2 to TRBJ1-4, with D tentatively TRBD1 (5 bases). Germline V gene sequence: CDR1 LGHNA, CDR2 YNFKEQ. V was pared by 1 base and J by 4 bases, with 16 bases between. The CDR3 has 17 amino acids. The CDR3 nucleotides read TGTGCCAGCAGCCAAGTTAGCATCGGGGGGAATAATGAAAAACTGTTTTTT. It is translated as CASSQVSIGGNNEKLFF.

This chain uses TRBV28 with TRBJ2-2; D call uncertain. The CDR3 covers 12 residues. V was clipped by 8 bases and J by 4 bases, with 8 bases between them. Germline V gene lookup returns CDR1 MDHEN and CDR2 SYDVKM. The CDR3 coding sequence is TGTGCCAGCCCTTCCCCCACCGGGGAGCTGTTTTTT. This encodes CASPSPTGELFF.

The J gene is TRBJ1-2, the V gene TRBV6-5; no clear D. The CDR3 has 15 amino acids. Germline CDR1 MNHEY, CDR2 SVGAGI. Trimming shortened V by 2 bases and J by 0 bases, and 10 bases separated the two germline ends. The CDR3 reads CASSYIGVANYGYTF. The CDR3 DNA reads TGTGCCAGCAGTTACATTGGGGTAGCTAACTATGGCTACACCTTC.

V gene TRBV5-8 combines with J gene TRBJ2-3; 7 bases are shared with TRBD2. Germline V gives CDR1 SGHTS, CDR2 YDEGEE. This CDR3 spans 15 amino acids. Unmatched junction bases numbered 7, after V lost 4 bases and J lost 2 bases. The CDR3 here is CASSAGLVHTDTQYF. CDR3 DNA: TGTGCCAGCAGCGCAGGACTAGTCCACACAGATACGCAGTATTTT. The whole variable domain, filled in from reference TRBV5-8 and TRBJ2-3, reads EAGVTQSPTHLIKTRGQQATLRCSPISGHTSVYWYQQALGLGLQFLLWYDEGEERNRGNFPPRFSGRQFPNYSSELNVNALELEDSALYLCASSAGLVHTDTQYFGPGTRLTVL.

The chain employs TRBV11-3 and TRBJ1-1; the match to TRBD1 covers 8 bases. The CDR3 is made up of 14 amino acids. The germline V gene has CDR1 SGHNT and CDR2 YENEEA. V gave up 5 bases and J gave up 3 bases; unmatched junction bases: 5. Here the CDR3 reads CASSEGTGHTEAFF. The CDR3 region has the DNA TGTGCCAGCAGCGAGGGGACAGGCCACACTGAAGCTTTCTTT. Full variable domain (rest looked up from reference TRBV11-3 and TRBJ1-1): EAGVVQSPRYKIIEKKQPVAFWCNPISGHNTLYWYLQNLGQGPELLIRYENEEAVDDSQLPKDRFSAERLKGVDSTLKIQPAELGDSAVYLCASSEGTGHTEAFFGQGTRLTVV.

The sample holds a few counts of this clone. This sequence joins TRBV2 and TRBJ2-1; D uncertain. Per the germline V gene, CDR1 is SNHLY and CDR2 is FYNNEI. This CDR3 has 15 amino acids. V was trimmed by 6 bases and J by 0 bases, leaving 12 bases between them. As DNA, the CDR3 is TGTGCCAGCAGCGAGGTGCTTATCTCCTACAATGAGCAGTTCTTC. This gives the protein CASSEVLISYNEQFF.

This clone was picked up a small number of times. The rearrangement uses TRBV7-9 and TRBJ2-5; 7 bases line up with TRBD1. Germline values: CDR1 SEHNR, CDR2 FQNEAQ (reference sequence). The V gene end was trimmed by 1 base and the J gene end by 2 bases; junction bases not matched to a gene: 4. The CDR3 spans 15 residues. The CDR3 DNA sequence: TGTGCCAGCAGCTTAGAGGGCAGGGGGCAAGAGACCCAGTACTTC. Translating it yields CASSLEGRGQETQYF.

The genes are TRBV7-9 and TRBJ1-2; 9 nucleotides agree with TRBD1. The CDR3 spans 15 residues. The J segment lost 8 bases and the V segment lost 2 bases, leaving 9 bases of the junction unmatched. Germline CDR1 and CDR2: SEHNR and FQNEAQ (reference sequence). CDR3 nucleotide sequence: TGTGCCAGCAGCTTAACGGAACAGGGGGCAGGGGGCTACACCTTC. Protein sequence: CASSLTEQGAGGYTF.

The chain is built from TRBV9 and TRBJ2-3, with 8 bases aligning to TRBD2. V shed 0 bases, J shed 3 bases, and the junction held 3 bases outside the gene matches. Germline CDR1 SGDLS, CDR2 YYNGEE. The CDR3 is 15 amino acids. The CDR3 protein is CASSVAASGTDTQYF. CDR3 nucleotides: TGTGCCAGCAGCGTAGCGGCTAGCGGGACAGATACGCAGTATTTT.

This clone occurred a few times. The V call is TRBV5-1, the J call TRBJ1-2; no firm D call. The V end lost 4 bases, the J end lost 5 bases, and 15 bases lay between the germline ends. Germline CDR1 SGHRS, CDR2 YFSETQ. This CDR3 region has 14 residues. For the CDR3, the DNA is TGCGCCAGCAGCCCTTCTTTGGTCGCGTATGGCTACACCTTC. It is translated as CASSPSLVAYGYTF.

V and J are TRBV14 and TRBJ1-2; 12 nucleotides agree with TRBD1. This CDR3 spans 14 amino acids. V lost 3 bases to trimming and J lost 8 bases; unmatched junction nucleotides: 4. Germline CDR1 SGHDN, CDR2 FVKESK. The CDR3 protein is CASSQGQGALGYTF. In DNA, the CDR3 is TGTGCCAGCAGCCAGGGACAGGGGGCTTTGGGCTACACCTTC.

J is TRBJ1-2 and V is TRBV19; possibly TRBD1 for D (5 bases). The germline gives CDR1 LNHDA, CDR2 SQIVND (reference sequence). This CDR3 has 14 residues. With 3 bases removed from V and 4 bases from J, the gap between germline ends came to 12 bases. The CDR3 sequence: CASSISGGTYGYTF. The CDR3 DNA is TGTGCCAGTAGTATCTCAGGAGGGACCTATGGCTACACCTTC.

In this sample, this clone turned up a few times. The chain has TRBV11-2 and TRBJ2-5; no definite D call. Trimming took off 1 base at V and 2 bases at J, with 11 bases between the two ends. In germline, CDR1 is SGHAT, CDR2 FQNNGV. This CDR3 is 15 amino acids long. The CDR3 loop reads CASSLVSRRQETQYF. In nucleotides, the CDR3 is TGTGCCAGCAGCTTAGTTTCCAGGCGTCAAGAGACCCAGTACTTC.

V and J are TRBV27 and TRBJ2-1; D ambiguous. The CDR3 sequence is 14 residues long. The germline gives CDR1 MNHEY, CDR2 SMNVEV (reference sequence). Trimming shortened V by 7 bases and J by 5 bases, and 15 bases separated the two germline ends. The DNA for the CDR3 is TGTGCCAGCACCCCCCGCTGGGGTCACAATGAGCAGTTCTTC. Its translation is CASTPRWGHNEQFF.

V usage is TRBV20-1 and J usage is TRBJ2-1; D ambiguous. V dropped 3 bases and J dropped 6 bases, with 6 bases sitting between them. This CDR3 has 11 residues. Germline lookup yields CDR1 DFQATT and CDR2 SNEGSKA (reference sequence). CDR3 in DNA: TGCAGTGCTAGCGTGGCCAATGAGCAGTTCTTC. This encodes CSASVANEQFF.

The chain combines TRBV27 with TRBJ1-1; D is unclear. The CDR3 runs to 13 residues. The germline V gene has CDR1 MNHEY and CDR2 SMNVEV (reference sequence). V was pared by 2 bases and J by 5 bases, with 9 bases between. CDR3 region: CASSLTVLTEAFF. In nucleotides, the CDR3 is TGTGCCAGCAGTTTAACAGTCTTGACTGAAGCTTTCTTT.

The sample holds one count of this clone. This rearrangement joins TRBV7-8 to TRBJ1-2; 7 bases match TRBD1. Trimming took 5 bases from V and 2 from J; bases not matched to a gene: 5. The CDR3 spans 14 residues. Germline V gives CDR1 SGHVS, CDR2 FQNEAQ. The CDR3 region has the DNA TGTGCCAGCAGCCCTCGGGACAGCAACTATGGCTACACCTTC. It encodes CASSPRDSNYGYTF.

The V gene is TRBV7-3, the J gene TRBJ2-5, with D tentatively TRBD2 (6 bases). The CDR3 sequence is 15 residues long. The V gene lost 4 bases and the J gene lost 5 bases, with 17 bases spanning the gap. Germline V CDR1 and CDR2: SGHTA, FQGTGA. CDR3 sequence reads: CASSSLGLSGETQYF. CDR3 in DNA: TGTGCCAGCAGCTCGTTGGGTCTTAGCGGCGAGACCCAGTACTTC.